Below, 6 T cell receptor beta chains from the same sample are listed, as sequenced in a study of blood T cell repertoires in COVID-19. Method: immunoSEQ multiplex PCR; TCRdb's copy keeps in-frame clones and lacks some. The repertoire holds about 250,000 clones, with 70% to 90% as singletons. What was sequenced was peripheral blood. The receptors originated from a man aged 18 to 35 with active or convalescent COVID-19.

This chain joins TRBV4-2 and TRBJ1-2; 8 nucleotides line up with TRBD1. J was trimmed by 6 bases and V by 5 bases; bases with no gene match: 5. This CDR3 contains 13 residues. Germline values: CDR1 LGHNA, CDR2 YNFKEQ. CDR3 nucleotides: TGTGCCAGCAGCGCTCAGGGGGCAGATGGCTACACCTTC. Amino acids: CASSAQGADGYTF.

The CDR3 here is CASSLGGKNEKLFF. The CDR3, as DNA: TGTGCCAGCAGCTTAGGAGGGAAGAATGAAAAACTGTTTTTT. This chain joins TRBV7-2 and TRBJ1-4; D not certain. V was pared by 1 base and J by 5 bases, with 8 bases between. Germline V gives CDR1 SGHTA, CDR2 FQGNSA. The CDR3 has 14 amino acids.

The chain is built from TRBV6-5 and TRBJ2-7; TRBD2 agrees at 7 bases. The CDR3 is 16 residues long. V shed 4 bases and J 6 bases; nucleotides not matched to a gene: 15. CDR1 is MNHEY, CDR2 SVGAGI, per germline. CDR3 in DNA: TGTGCCAGCAGTTCAGTGGCGGGAGTTGTTTTTGGCGAGCAGTACTTC. The encoded protein is CASSSVAGVVFGEQYF.

For the CDR3, the DNA is TGTGCCAGCAGCCTGACAGGGGATGGAAACACCATATATTTT. It translates to CASSLTGDGNTIYF. The chain joins TRBV6-5 to TRBJ1-3, with 8 bases lining up with TRBD1. V shed 6 bases and J 3 bases; nucleotides not matched to a gene: 4. This CDR3 has 14 amino acids. Germline V lookup: CDR1 MNHEY, CDR2 SVGAGI.

J is TRBJ1-6 and V is TRBV3-1 (or the pseudogene TRBV3-2); D might be TRBD1 (6 bases). Germline lookup yields CDR1 LGHDT and CDR2 YNNKEL (reference sequence). The CDR3 sequence is 13 residues long. With 4 bases removed from V and 5 bases from J, the gap between germline ends came to 6 bases. CDR3 sequence reads: CASSRTDNSPLHF. CDR3 bases: TGTGCCAGCAGCCGGACAGATAATTCACCCCTCCACTTT.

J is TRBJ2-2 and V is TRBV6-4; 10 bases line up with TRBD2. V was pared by 9 bases and J by 4 bases, with 8 bases of the junction left unmatched. CDR3 length equals 15 residues. The germline CDR1 and CDR2 sequences are MRHNA and SNTAGT. CDR3 sequence (DNA): TGTGCCAGGGATTCAAAGCGGGAGGGCACCGGGGAGCTGTTTTTT. Its protein product is CARDSKREGTGELFF.